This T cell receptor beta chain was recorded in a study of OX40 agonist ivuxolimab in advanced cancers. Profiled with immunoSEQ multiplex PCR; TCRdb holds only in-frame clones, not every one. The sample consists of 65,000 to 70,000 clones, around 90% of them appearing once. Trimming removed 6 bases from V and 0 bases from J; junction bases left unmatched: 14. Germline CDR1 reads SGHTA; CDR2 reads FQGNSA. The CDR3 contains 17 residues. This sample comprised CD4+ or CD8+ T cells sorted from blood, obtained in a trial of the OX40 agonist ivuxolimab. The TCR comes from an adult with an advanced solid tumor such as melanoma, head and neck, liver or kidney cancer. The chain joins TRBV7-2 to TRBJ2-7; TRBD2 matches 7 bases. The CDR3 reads CASSARGSGSSSYEQYF. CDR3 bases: TGTGCCAGCAGTGCCCGGGGTAGCGGGTCGAGCTCCTACGAGCAGTACTTC.